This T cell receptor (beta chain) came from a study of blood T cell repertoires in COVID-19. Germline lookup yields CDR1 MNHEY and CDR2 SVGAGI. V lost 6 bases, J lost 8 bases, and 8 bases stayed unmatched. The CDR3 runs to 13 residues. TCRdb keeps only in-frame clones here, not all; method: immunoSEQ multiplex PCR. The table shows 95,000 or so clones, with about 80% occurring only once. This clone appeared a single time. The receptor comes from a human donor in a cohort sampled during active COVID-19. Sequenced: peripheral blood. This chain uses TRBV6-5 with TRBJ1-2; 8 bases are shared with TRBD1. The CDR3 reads CASRTGAPGGYTF. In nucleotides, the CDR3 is TGTGCCAGCAGGACAGGGGCCCCGGGGGGCTACACCTTC.